A selection of T cell receptor beta chains follows, all from one sample in a study of blood T cell repertoires in COVID-19. Profiling relied on immunoSEQ multiplex PCR, and the TCRdb table lists in-frame clones only, not all of them. The sample holds around 440,000 clones, 88% seen once. Sample: peripheral blood. These receptors were taken from a woman between 45 and 65 years old with COVID-19, enrolled during active disease. Each CDR3 is given with its conserved first and last residue.

CDR3: CASSGYRSNYGYTF; V: TRBV5-6
CDR3: CASSSMDRPDISNTEAFF; V: TRBV5-1
CDR3: CASSNRQGGQQYF; V: TRBV3-1/TRBV3-2
CDR3: CASSQDMFIGSVQEGTEAFF; V: TRBV4-2
CDR3: CASSSRGGAHVIAEAFF; V: TRBV11-2
CDR3: CASRVEDTTVEQYF; V: TRBV6-6
CDR3: CASRLGGNEKLFF; V: TRBV7-6
CDR3: CASSLGDRVTDTQYF; V: TRBV5-1
CDR3: CASRGSTDTQYF; V: TRBV28
CDR3: CASSSGTGNQPQHF; V: TRBV6-5
CDR3: CASSQVSGYEQYF; V: TRBV3-1/TRBV3-2
CDR3: CASSYAGTSGHNEQFF; V: TRBV7-3
CDR3: CAIGVMNTEAFF; V: TRBV6-6
CDR3: CASSGPTSGGANTQYF; V: TRBV11-1
CDR3: CASSQDIIHSGANVLTF; V: TRBV3-1/TRBV3-2